This is a list of T cell receptor beta chains from one sample in a study of cytomegalovirus exposure and HLA in healthy donors. The data were produced by immunoSEQ multiplex PCR, yet TCRdb's version contains in-frame clones alone and is incomplete. The table has fewer than 200,000 clones, approximately 87% seen once; the top ten hold more than 1.3%. The sequencing input was PBMCs. Every receptor here comes from a woman aged 25-40 years in good health and CMV-seronegative. The CDR3 runs from the conserved cysteine through the conserved F or W. D genes are given only for firm matches. Some rows have no size entry. The others give once, few or many, or a class for an expanded clone.

cdr3_nt: TGCGCCAGCACTACAGGGGGGGTTCCCTACGAGCAGTACTTC
cdr3_aa: CASTTGGVPYEQYF
d_call: .
clone_size: .
j_call: TRBJ2-7
v_call: TRBV5-1
cdr3_length: 14

cdr3_nt: TGTGCCAGCAGCTTGGAAGAGGGAGCTAACTATGGCTACACCTTC
cdr3_aa: CASSLEEGANYGYTF
d_call: .
clone_size: once
j_call: TRBJ1-2
v_call: TRBV5-5
cdr3_length: 15

cdr3_nt: TGTGCCAGCAGCACCCTGACAGGGGCAATTTCTGGGGCCAACGTCCTGACTTTC
cdr3_aa: CASSTLTGAISGANVLTF
d_call: TRBD1
clone_size: few
j_call: TRBJ2-6
v_call: TRBV7-9
cdr3_length: 18

cdr3_nt: TGTGCCAGCAGTTACTCGCGCGATCAGCCCCAGCATTTT
cdr3_aa: CASSYSRDQPQHF
d_call: .
clone_size: .
j_call: TRBJ1-5
v_call: TRBV6-6
cdr3_length: 13

cdr3_nt: TGTGCCAGCAGGGCGGACAGGTTAGAGCAGTTCTTC
cdr3_aa: CASRADRLEQFF
d_call: TRBD1
clone_size: .
j_call: TRBJ2-1
v_call: TRBV2
cdr3_length: 12

cdr3_nt: TGTGCCAGCGGGCAGTTAAACACCGGGGAGCTGTTTTTT
cdr3_aa: CASGQLNTGELFF
d_call: .
clone_size: .
j_call: TRBJ2-2
v_call: TRBV5-4
cdr3_length: 13

cdr3_nt: TGTGCCAGCAGCGTGGGACAGGGGAGGGCTGAAGCTTTCTTT
cdr3_aa: CASSVGQGRAEAFF
d_call: TRBD1
clone_size: .
j_call: TRBJ1-1
v_call: TRBV5-4
cdr3_length: 14

cdr3_nt: TGTGCCAGTCGAGGGGAACAGGGGACCACTGAAGCTTTCTTT
cdr3_aa: CASRGEQGTTEAFF
d_call: TRBD1
clone_size: .
j_call: TRBJ1-1
v_call: TRBV19
cdr3_length: 14

cdr3_nt: TGCGCCAGCAATAACGTCCGGGACTTCACAGATACGCAGTATTTT
cdr3_aa: CASNNVRDFTDTQYF
d_call: .
clone_size: .
j_call: TRBJ2-3
v_call: TRBV23-1
cdr3_length: 15

cdr3_nt: TGTGCCAGCTCACCCCCCCCTGCAGGGAACGAGCAGTACTTC
cdr3_aa: CASSPPPAGNEQYF
d_call: .
clone_size: .
j_call: TRBJ2-7
v_call: TRBV18
cdr3_length: 14

cdr3_nt: TGTGCCACCGACAGGGGGTACGAGCAGTACTTC
cdr3_aa: CATDRGYEQYF
d_call: TRBD1
clone_size: .
j_call: TRBJ2-7
v_call: TRBV6-1
cdr3_length: 11

cdr3_nt: TGTGCCAGCTCACCTATCCGGGACAGGTTAACTTACGAGCAGTACTTC
cdr3_aa: CASSPIRDRLTYEQYF
d_call: TRBD1
clone_size: .
j_call: TRBJ2-7
v_call: TRBV18
cdr3_length: 16

cdr3_nt: TGCGCCAGCAGCTATTCTAGCGGGGGTTCCTACAATGAGCAGTTCTTC
cdr3_aa: CASSYSSGGSYNEQFF
d_call: TRBD2
clone_size: .
j_call: TRBJ2-1
v_call: TRBV4-3
cdr3_length: 16

cdr3_nt: TGTGCCAGTAGTATAGATCAGGCCACTGAAGCTTTCTTT
cdr3_aa: CASSIDQATEAFF
d_call: .
clone_size: .
j_call: TRBJ1-1
v_call: TRBV19
cdr3_length: 13

cdr3_nt: TGTGCCAGCAGTTACCAGGCAGGGGGCGTAAACGAGCAGTACTTC
cdr3_aa: CASSYQAGGVNEQYF
d_call: TRBD1
clone_size: .
j_call: TRBJ2-7
v_call: TRBV6-5
cdr3_length: 15

cdr3_nt: TGTGCCAGCAGCCAAGAATTCCGGCTAGCGGGTTCCCGAACGGGGGGCATTCAGTACTTC
cdr3_aa: CASSQEFRLAGSRTGGIQYF
d_call: TRBD2
clone_size: .
j_call: TRBJ2-4
v_call: TRBV4-2
cdr3_length: 20

cdr3_nt: TGTGCCACCGGGACAGGGGGTAGTCAGCCCCAGCATTTT
cdr3_aa: CATGTGGSQPQHF
d_call: TRBD1
clone_size: few
j_call: TRBJ1-5
v_call: TRBV15
cdr3_length: 13

cdr3_nt: TGTGCCAGCAGCAACTACGAGCAGTACTTC
cdr3_aa: CASSNYEQYF
d_call: .
clone_size: .
j_call: TRBJ2-7
v_call: TRBV6-1
cdr3_length: 10

cdr3_nt: TGTGCCAGCAGTGAATCAGGGTTGAAGCAGCCCCAGCATTTT
cdr3_aa: CASSESGLKQPQHF
d_call: .
clone_size: .
j_call: TRBJ1-5
v_call: TRBV6-1
cdr3_length: 14

cdr3_nt: TGTGCCATCAGTGAGGAGGGAGGCGTTATGAACACTGAAGCTTTCTTT
cdr3_aa: CAISEEGGVMNTEAFF
d_call: .
clone_size: .
j_call: TRBJ1-1
v_call: TRBV10-3
cdr3_length: 16

cdr3_nt: TGCGCCAGCAGCTTGGCGCTAGCGGGGGAGTACGAGCAGTACTTC
cdr3_aa: CASSLALAGEYEQYF
d_call: TRBD2
clone_size: .
j_call: TRBJ2-7
v_call: TRBV5-1
cdr3_length: 15

cdr3_nt: TGTGCCAGCAGTGACCGCGGACAGGGAGGGACCATATATTTT
cdr3_aa: CASSDRGQGGTIYF
d_call: TRBD1
clone_size: .
j_call: TRBJ1-3
v_call: TRBV6-1
cdr3_length: 14

cdr3_nt: TGTGCCAGCAGTATCAGGGGCTACGAGCAGTACTTC
cdr3_aa: CASSIRGYEQYF
d_call: .
clone_size: once
j_call: TRBJ2-7
v_call: TRBV6-1
cdr3_length: 12

cdr3_nt: TGTGCCAGCAGCCGGGAATTTTCCGGGGAGCTGTTTTTT
cdr3_aa: CASSREFSGELFF
d_call: .
clone_size: .
j_call: TRBJ2-2
v_call: TRBV11-2
cdr3_length: 13

cdr3_nt: TGTGCCAGCAGTTTCCCCGGTAGCCGTACGCAGTATTTT
cdr3_aa: CASSFPGSRTQYF
d_call: .
clone_size: .
j_call: TRBJ2-3
v_call: TRBV27
cdr3_length: 13

cdr3_nt: TGTGCCACAAGCCGTTTCGGGACAGGGACCGAGCAGTACTTC
cdr3_aa: CATSRFGTGTEQYF
d_call: TRBD1
clone_size: .
j_call: TRBJ2-7
v_call: TRBV19
cdr3_length: 14

cdr3_nt: TGCGCCAGCAGTGAATATTCCACCGGGGAGCTGTTTTTT
cdr3_aa: CASSEYSTGELFF
d_call: .
clone_size: .
j_call: TRBJ2-2
v_call: TRBV10-1
cdr3_length: 13

cdr3_nt: TGCGCCAGCAGCCAAAGCGGGGGGAACACCGGGGAGCTGTTTTTT
cdr3_aa: CASSQSGGNTGELFF
d_call: TRBD2
clone_size: once
j_call: TRBJ2-2
v_call: TRBV4-3
cdr3_length: 15

cdr3_nt: TGTGCCAGCAGCCAAGAATTCGGGCAGGGATCGAACACCGGGGAGCTGTTTTTT
cdr3_aa: CASSQEFGQGSNTGELFF
d_call: .
clone_size: .
j_call: TRBJ2-2
v_call: TRBV14
cdr3_length: 18

cdr3_nt: TGTGCCAGCAGCCCGAACACAGGAACTTATGGCTACACCTTC
cdr3_aa: CASSPNTGTYGYTF
d_call: .
clone_size: .
j_call: TRBJ1-2
v_call: TRBV13
cdr3_length: 14

cdr3_nt: TGTGCCAGCAGCCAAGAGTGGCGGGGGTACAATGAGCAGTTCTTC
cdr3_aa: CASSQEWRGYNEQFF
d_call: TRBD2
clone_size: few
j_call: TRBJ2-1
v_call: TRBV4-2
cdr3_length: 15

cdr3_nt: TGCGCCAGCAGCCAAGAAAAAGTCCAGGGGAATAATTCACCCCTCCACTTT
cdr3_aa: CASSQEKVQGNNSPLHF
d_call: .
clone_size: .
j_call: TRBJ1-6
v_call: TRBV4-1
cdr3_length: 17

cdr3_nt: TGTGCCAGCAGTCTAAGGGACAGACTGACCTACGAGCAGTACTTC
cdr3_aa: CASSLRDRLTYEQYF
d_call: TRBD1
clone_size: .
j_call: TRBJ2-7
v_call: TRBV6-5
cdr3_length: 15

cdr3_nt: TGCGCCAGCAGCCAAATCCTAGCTGCTACCTACGAGCAGTACTTC
cdr3_aa: CASSQILAATYEQYF
d_call: .
clone_size: .
j_call: TRBJ2-7
v_call: TRBV4-1
cdr3_length: 15

cdr3_nt: TGTGCCAGCAGCCGTTTGTTGGGGGGGTCCTACGAGCAGTACTTC
cdr3_aa: CASSRLLGGSYEQYF
d_call: TRBD2
clone_size: .
j_call: TRBJ2-7
v_call: TRBV9
cdr3_length: 15

cdr3_nt: TGTGCCAGCAGCTTGGGACAGGGAAGTGAAAAACTGTTTTTT
cdr3_aa: CASSLGQGSEKLFF
d_call: TRBD1
clone_size: .
j_call: TRBJ1-4
v_call: TRBV5-4
cdr3_length: 14

cdr3_nt: TGCGCCAGCAGCTTGTTTGGACCGGGACAGACATACGAGCAGTACTTC
cdr3_aa: CASSLFGPGQTYEQYF
d_call: TRBD1
clone_size: .
j_call: TRBJ2-7
v_call: TRBV5-1
cdr3_length: 16

cdr3_nt: TGTGCCAGCAGCTGGTTGGAGACAGGGACAGGGACCTCACCCCTCCACTTT
cdr3_aa: CASSWLETGTGTSPLHF
d_call: TRBD1
clone_size: .
j_call: TRBJ1-6
v_call: TRBV7-9
cdr3_length: 17

cdr3_nt: TGTGCCAGCAGGGAAACTAGCGGGGGTAGCACAGATACGCAGTATTTT
cdr3_aa: CASRETSGGSTDTQYF
d_call: TRBD2
clone_size: once
j_call: TRBJ2-3
v_call: TRBV2
cdr3_length: 16

cdr3_nt: TGTGCCTGGAGTTGGACTGGACAGGGCGGGGAAAAACTGTTTTTT
cdr3_aa: CAWSWTGQGGEKLFF
d_call: TRBD1
clone_size: .
j_call: TRBJ1-4
v_call: TRBV30
cdr3_length: 15

cdr3_nt: TGTGCCAGCACCCCCGGGGAAGGGCCTGGAAACACCATATATTTT
cdr3_aa: CASTPGEGPGNTIYF
d_call: .
clone_size: .
j_call: TRBJ1-3
v_call: TRBV9
cdr3_length: 15

cdr3_nt: TGTGCCAGCAGCTCACCCGCAGGGGGCACTGGAAACACCATATATTTT
cdr3_aa: CASSSPAGGTGNTIYF
d_call: TRBD1
clone_size: .
j_call: TRBJ1-3
v_call: TRBV7-9
cdr3_length: 16

cdr3_nt: TGCGCCAGCAGCTGGGACACCCCCTACGAGCAGTACTTC
cdr3_aa: CASSWDTPYEQYF
d_call: .
clone_size: .
j_call: TRBJ2-7
v_call: TRBV5-1
cdr3_length: 13